The source of this T cell receptor (beta chain) is a study of blood T cell repertoires in COVID-19. This CDR3 contains 14 residues. Looked up from germline, CDR1 is MNHNS and CDR2 is SASEGT. V gave up 2 bases and J gave up 8 bases, with 12 bases separating them. Per the authors' pipeline: Amplification from reference gene primers served as the basis for estimated nucleated cell counts. The method was immunoSEQ multiplex PCR; TCRdb's version includes in-frame clones alone and lacks a portion of them. The DNA gave D and trimming, while V, J and clone size come from that table. The table lists approximately 220,000 clones, around 90% of them singletons.

The sample consisted of peripheral blood. The clonotype originates from a man aged 55 to 69 with acute or convalescent COVID-19. V usage is TRBV6-1 and J usage is TRBJ1-4; tentative D call: TRBD1 (6 bases). The CDR3 spells CASSEQGLAEKLFF. The CDR3 bases are TGTGCCAGCAGTGAACAGGGGCTTGCGGAAAAACTGTTTTTT.